What follows are 31 T cell receptor beta chains derived from one specimen sequenced in a study of blood T cell repertoires in COVID-19. Measured with immunoSEQ multiplex PCR; TCRdb has only the in-frame clones, and not every one. The sample includes some 160,000 clones, approximately 86% seen only once; the top ten take around 2.5%. The sequenced sample was peripheral blood. The receptors shown here come from a woman at least 80 years old with COVID-19, enrolled during active disease.

The chain links TRBV7-6 to TRBJ1-1; D is possibly TRBD1 (6 bases). V lost 4 bases to trimming and J lost 4 bases, with 16 bases between them. This CDR3 region has 15 residues. Germline loops: CDR1 SGHVS, CDR2 FNYEAQ. The CDR3 DNA sequence: TGTGCCAGCAGCTCAATCGGGGGGCTTCGCACTGAAGCTTTCTTT. Its translation is CASSSIGGLRTEAFF. Drawing the rest from reference TRBV7-6 and TRBJ1-1, the complete variable domain is GAGVSQSPRYKVTKRGQDVALRCDPISGHVSLYWYRQALGQGPEFLTYFNYEAQQDKSGLPNDRFSAERPEGSISTLTIQRTEQRDSAMYRCASSSIGGLRTEAFFGQGTRLTVV.

The rearrangement uses TRBV9 and TRBJ2-6; tentatively, D is TRBD1 (5 bases). The V end was cut by 2 bases, the J end by 3 bases, with 15 bases between. Looked up from germline, CDR1 is SGDLS and CDR2 is YYNGEE. The CDR3 length is 17 residues. In nucleotides, the CDR3 is TGTGCCAGCAGCGTCACGACCCCAGGGTTTGGGGCCAACGTCCTGACTTTC. Translated: CASSVTTPGFGANVLTF.

The CDR3 coding sequence is TGTGCCAGCAGGGACAGCCTAAACAATGAGCAGTTCTTC. It is translated as CASRDSLNNEQFF. The chain joins TRBV28 to TRBJ2-1; perhaps TRBD1 as D (6 bases). Germline-derived CDR1 and CDR2 are MDHEN and SYDVKM. Trimming left V 6 bases short and J 5 bases short, with 11 bases between. This CDR3 has 13 amino acids.

The rearrangement uses TRBV18 and TRBJ2-1, with 12 positions matching TRBD2. The trim removed 3 bases at V and 8 bases at J, leaving 8 bases unmatched. CDR1 and CDR2 from the germline V gene are KGHSH and LQKENI. CDR3 length: 16 amino acids. The CDR3 bases are TGTGCCAGCTCACCGAGGACTAGCGGGATGGGAGATGAGCAGTTCTTC. It yields the protein CASSPRTSGMGDEQFF. Filled out from reference TRBV18 and TRBJ2-1, the complete variable domain reads NAGVMQNPRHLVRRRGQEARLRCSPMKGHSHVYWYRQLPEEGLKFMVYLQKENIIDESGMPKERFSAEFPKEGPSILRIQQVVRGDSAAYFCASSPRTSGMGDEQFFGPGTRLTVL.

The V gene is TRBV29-1, the J gene TRBJ2-2; 8 nucleotides align to TRBD2. V trimming: 3 bases; J trimming: 4 bases; junction bases outside the gene matches: 1. The CDR3 length is 13 residues. CDR1 and CDR2 (germline): SQVTM, ANQGSEA. CDR3 loop: CSVEAGGTGELFF. The CDR3 coding sequence is TGCAGCGTTGAGGCGGGAGGCACCGGGGAGCTGTTTTTT.

This clone has just one count. The V call is TRBV28, the J call TRBJ1-5, with D maybe TRBD1 (5 bases). The CDR3 totals 15 residues. The germline V and J ends were trimmed by 8 bases and 1 base, with 15 bases remaining between them. Germline CDR1 and CDR2: MDHEN and SYDVKM. The CDR3 region has the DNA TGTGCCAGCCGCGTACAGGCTCGGAGCAATCAGCCCCAGCATTTT. This encodes CASRVQARSNQPQHF.

This clone was detected many times. The V and J genes are TRBV7-2 and TRBJ1-2; D is unresolved. The V end lost 3 bases, the J end lost 4 bases, and 9 bases lay between the germline ends. Germline V CDR1 and CDR2: SGHTA, FQGNSA. The CDR3 length is 13 residues. The CDR3 region is CASSLGSGYGYTF. In nucleotides, the CDR3 is TGTGCCAGCAGCTTGGGTTCGGGCTATGGCTACACCTTC. The full variable domain, its missing parts supplied by reference TRBV7-2 and TRBJ1-2, is GAGVSQSPSNKVTEKGKDVELRCDPISGHTALYWYRQSLGQGLEFLIYFQGNSAPDKSGLPSDRFSAERTGGSVSTLTIQRTQQEDSAVYLCASSLGSGYGYTFGSGTRLTVV.

The rearrangement joins TRBV5-1 to TRBJ1-2; D might be TRBD1 (5 bases). CDR1 is SGHRS and CDR2 is YFSETQ in the germline V gene. Trimming removed 0 bases from V and 0 bases from J, with 9 bases in between. The CDR3 runs to 15 residues. The CDR3 region has the DNA TGCGCCAGCAGCTTGGGACAGTTAGCTAACTATGGCTACACCTTC. Its protein product is CASSLGQLANYGYTF.

This clone was observed once. The chain joins TRBV28 to TRBJ1-5; possible D gene TRBD1, 6 bases. The V end was cut by 9 bases, the J end by 1 base, with 10 bases between. From germline, CDR1 is MDHEN and CDR2 SYDVKM. The CDR3 totals 13 residues. CDR3 region: CASLQGSNQPQHF. CDR3 DNA: TGTGCCAGTCTTCAGGGGAGCAATCAGCCCCAGCATTTT.

The CDR3 DNA sequence: TGCGCCAGCAGTACAGGGTGGGAAGAGACCCAGTACTTC. This gives the protein CASSTGWEETQYF. The V and J genes are TRBV5-1 and TRBJ2-5, with D maybe TRBD1 (6 bases). The CDR3 is 13 residues long. V lost 5 bases and J lost 3, with 11 bases in between. Germline CDR1 SGHRS, CDR2 YFSETQ.

The chain uses TRBV6-6 and TRBJ2-3; the match to TRBD2 covers 9 bases. Germline trimming cut 6 bases from V and 6 bases from J; bases unmatched to any gene: 13. The CDR3 is 16 amino acids. Germline values: CDR1 MNHNY, CDR2 SVGAGI (reference sequence). The CDR3 here is CASSQIAGAMVDTQYF. CDR3 sequence (DNA): TGTGCCAGCAGCCAAATAGCGGGAGCCATGGTTGATACGCAGTATTTT.

The rearrangement uses TRBV2 and TRBJ1-2; D is undetermined. This CDR3 is 15 amino acids long. Trimming removed 7 bases at V and 1 base at J, with 16 bases between. Germline V lookup: CDR1 SNHLY, CDR2 FYNNEI. The CDR3 region is CASNERVVDNYGYTF. The CDR3 nucleotides read TGTGCCAGCAACGAGCGGGTGGTAGATAACTATGGCTACACCTTC.

The V gene is TRBV6-2 or TRBV6-3, the J gene TRBJ2-1; D is possibly TRBD2 (6 bases). Trimming pared 0 bases from V and 3 bases from J, leaving 12 bases between. Germline lookup yields CDR1 MNHEY and CDR2 SVGEGT. CDR3 length equals 16 residues. The CDR3 sequence: CASSYSLGSVYNEQFF. DNA for the CDR3: TGTGCCAGCAGTTACTCTCTCGGGAGCGTCTACAATGAGCAGTTCTTC.

V is TRBV27 and J is TRBJ2-7, with TRBD2 as a possible D gene (6 bases). The V end was cut by 6 bases, the J end by 2 bases, with 17 bases between. Germline values: CDR1 MNHEY, CDR2 SMNVEV (reference sequence). CDR3 length equals 15 residues. The CDR3 DNA sequence: TGTGCCAGCAGACCCGGGGCTAGCGCAACCTACGAGCAGTACTTC. This sequence encodes CASRPGASATYEQYF.

Judged by abundance, this clone is medium-sized. The chain has TRBV7-9 and TRBJ1-5; D is ambiguous. CDR1 is SEHNR, CDR2 FQNEAQ, per germline (reference sequence). The V gene lost 1 base and the J gene lost 6 bases, with 7 bases spanning the gap. This CDR3 spans 13 amino acids. Here the CDR3 DNA reads TGTGCCAGCAGCTTAGGGTCGGGTCAGCCCCAGCATTTT. Its translation is CASSLGSGQPQHF.

This clone was seen repeatedly, ten times or more. The chain links TRBV5-4 to TRBJ1-2; D not certain. Deletions cut 5 bases from V and 6 bases from J, with 20 bases between. This CDR3 comprises 15 residues. Germline V lookup: CDR1 SGHNT, CDR2 YYREEE (reference sequence). CDR3 amino acids: CASRIIGSTSHGYTF. The CDR3 region has the DNA TGTGCCAGCAGGATTATCGGGTCTACAAGTCATGGCTACACCTTC.

The chain recombines TRBV19 with TRBJ1-1; 8 nucleotides align to TRBD1. The CDR3 extends over 14 amino acids. Looked up from germline, CDR1 is LNHDA and CDR2 is SQIVND (reference sequence). After removal of 6 bases from V and 4 bases from J, the junction contained 7 bases not matched to a gene. The CDR3 reads CASRTNTGGTEAFF. CDR3 DNA: TGTGCCAGTAGGACCAATACAGGGGGCACTGAAGCTTTCTTT.

This clone showed up just a few times. CDR3 sequence reads: CASSLDQGSYEQYF. CDR3 in DNA: TGCGCCAGCAGCTTGGACCAGGGATCCTACGAGCAGTACTTC. The chain uses TRBV5-1 and TRBJ2-7; D possibly corresponds to TRBD1 (5 bases). The CDR3 consists of 14 residues. The germline V gene has CDR1 SGHRS and CDR2 YFSETQ. V was trimmed by 0 bases and J by 1 base, leaving 8 bases between them.

This chain connects TRBV4-3 to TRBJ2-1; possible D gene TRBD1, 5 bases. V was cut by 5 bases and J by 10 bases, with 15 bases left in between. The CDR3 runs to 13 residues. Germline CDR1 LGHNA, CDR2 YSLEER. CDR3 nucleotide sequence: TGCGCCAGCAGCGTAGGTACAGGACGCGAGCAGTTCTTC. Residues: CASSVGTGREQFF.

This chain joins TRBV7-3 and TRBJ2-3, with unresolved D. In germline, CDR1 is SGHTA, CDR2 FQGTGA. Between the trimmed V and J ends, which lost 0 bases and 3 bases, there was a span of 4 bases. The CDR3 is 13 residues long. This chain's CDR3 is CASSLTHTDTQYF. CDR3 in DNA: TGTGCCAGCAGCTTAACTCATACAGATACGCAGTATTTT. The full variable domain, with the rest looked up from reference TRBV7-3 and TRBJ2-3, is GAGVSQTPSNKVTEKGKYVELRCDPISGHTALYWYRQSLGQGPEFLIYFQGTGAADDSGLPNDRFFAVRPEGSVSTLKIQRTERGDSAVYLCASSLTHTDTQYFGPGTRLTVL.

The V gene is TRBV4-2, the J gene TRBJ2-1; 9 nucleotides agree with TRBD2. Germline assignment: CDR1 LGHNA and CDR2 YNFKEQ. J was trimmed by 4 bases and V by 4 bases; bases with no gene match: 5. The CDR3 has 15 residues. The CDR3 protein is CASSLSGSEYNEQFF. CDR3 nucleotides: TGTGCCAGCAGCCTTAGCGGGAGCGAATACAATGAGCAGTTCTTC.

This clone was detected a few times. The V call is TRBV19, the J call TRBJ1-5, with TRBD1 identical over 10 bases. Germline V gene data show CDR1 as LNHDA and CDR2 as SQIVND (reference sequence). The CDR3 loop spans 18 amino acids. The trim removed 3 bases at V and 7 bases at J, leaving 15 bases unmatched. CDR3 DNA sequence: TGTGCCAGTAGTATTTTTGTCTGGGACAGGGGCGCCGGCCAGCCCCAGCATTTT. This translates into CASSIFVWDRGAGQPQHF.

The gene calls are TRBV14 and TRBJ1-2; D call uncertain. Trimming pared 1 base from V and 8 bases from J, leaving 11 bases between. The CDR3 covers 13 residues. CDR1 SGHDN and CDR2 FVKESK come from the germline V gene. This chain's CDR3 is CASSQVTSGGYTF. CDR3 coding DNA: TGTGCCAGCAGCCAAGTGACATCTGGGGGCTACACCTTC. Combining the CDR3 with reference TRBV14 and TRBJ1-2 gives the whole variable domain EAGVTQFPSHSVIEKGQTVTLRCDPISGHDNLYWYRRVMGKEIKFLLHFVKESKQDESGMPNNRFLAERTGGTYSTLKVQPAELEDSGVYFCASSQVTSGGYTFGSGTRLTVV.

The chain has TRBV4-1 and TRBJ2-5; 8 bases align to TRBD1. There are 15 residues in the CDR3. Looked up from germline, CDR1 is MGHRA and CDR2 is YSYEKL. Trimming took 0 bases from V and 5 from J; bases not matched to a gene: 5. The CDR3 DNA reads TGCGCCAGCAGCCAAGACCTGGGACAGGCTGAGACCCAGTACTTC. Translation gives CASSQDLGQAETQYF.

The CDR3 protein is CASSLDRGGISAFF. The CDR3 region has the DNA TGTGCCAGCAGTTTGGATCGCGGTGGTATTTCAGCTTTCTTT. The rearrangement joins TRBV28 to TRBJ1-1, with D uncertain. Germline loops: CDR1 MDHEN, CDR2 SYDVKM. The V and J ends lost 3 bases and 10 bases respectively, with 18 bases between them. The CDR3 has 14 amino acids.

This clone was observed at least ten times. The chain has TRBV2 and TRBJ2-7; 7 bases agree with TRBD2. This CDR3 has 12 amino acids. Unmatched junction bases numbered 1, after V lost 4 bases and J lost 4 bases. Germline lookup yields CDR1 SNHLY and CDR2 FYNNEI. CDR3 residues: CASSVGGYEQYF. Here the CDR3 DNA reads TGTGCCAGCAGTGTGGGAGGGTACGAGCAGTACTTC.

This clone was counted only a few times. J is TRBJ2-7 and V is TRBV3-1 (or the pseudogene TRBV3-2), with 8 bases matching TRBD2. V shed 3 bases, J shed 5 bases, and the junction held 9 bases outside the gene matches. Germline V gives CDR1 LGHDT, CDR2 YNNKEL (reference sequence). The CDR3 totals 15 residues. The CDR3 DNA reads as TGTGCCAGCAGCCACCCGGGGACTAGATCCGACGAGCAGTACTTC. Its protein product is CASSHPGTRSDEQYF.

The J gene is TRBJ1-6, the V gene TRBV6-5; D is ambiguous. Germline lookup yields CDR1 MNHEY and CDR2 SVGAGI. V was shortened by 7 bases and J by 6 bases, with 10 bases between the two germline ends. This CDR3 has 13 residues. DNA of the CDR3: TGTGCCAGCACATCCGAGCTTAATTCACCCCTCCACTTT. It translates to CASTSELNSPLHF.

J is TRBJ2-7 and V is TRBV11-2, with a possible D match to TRBD1 (6 bases). Looked up from germline, CDR1 is SGHAT and CDR2 is FQNNGV. Trimming stripped 2 bases from V and 3 bases from J, with 17 bases between. CDR3 length: 16 amino acids. Here the CDR3 reads CASSLTQGPLYYEQYF. The CDR3 nucleotides read TGTGCCAGCAGCTTAACCCAGGGGCCTCTCTACTACGAGCAGTACTTC. Supplemented by reference TRBV11-2 and TRBJ2-7, the full variable domain reads EAGVAQSPRYKIIEKRQSVAFWCNPISGHATLYWYQQILGQGPKLLIQFQNNGVVDDSQLPKDRFSAERLKGVDSTLKIQPAKLEDSAVYLCASSLTQGPLYYEQYFGPGTRLTVT.

This clone was seen a single time. The rearrangement uses TRBV11-2 and TRBJ1-2; 9 nucleotides align to TRBD1. V lost 5 bases, J lost 6 bases, and 4 bases stayed unmatched. The V gene's germline CDR1 is SGHAT and CDR2 FQNNGV. This CDR3 has 13 amino acids. This CDR3 reads CASSLQGANGYTF. CDR3 in DNA: TGTGCCAGCAGCCTACAGGGGGCTAATGGCTACACCTTC.

V is TRBV20-1 and J is TRBJ1-2; no firm D call. Germline loops: CDR1 DFQATT, CDR2 SNEGSKA (reference sequence). The ends were cut back, 3 bases at V and 3 bases at J, with 5 bases in the middle. The CDR3 has 11 amino acids. DNA of the CDR3: TGCAGTGCTAGCCCCGACTATGGCTACACCTTC. Encoded protein: CSASPDYGYTF.